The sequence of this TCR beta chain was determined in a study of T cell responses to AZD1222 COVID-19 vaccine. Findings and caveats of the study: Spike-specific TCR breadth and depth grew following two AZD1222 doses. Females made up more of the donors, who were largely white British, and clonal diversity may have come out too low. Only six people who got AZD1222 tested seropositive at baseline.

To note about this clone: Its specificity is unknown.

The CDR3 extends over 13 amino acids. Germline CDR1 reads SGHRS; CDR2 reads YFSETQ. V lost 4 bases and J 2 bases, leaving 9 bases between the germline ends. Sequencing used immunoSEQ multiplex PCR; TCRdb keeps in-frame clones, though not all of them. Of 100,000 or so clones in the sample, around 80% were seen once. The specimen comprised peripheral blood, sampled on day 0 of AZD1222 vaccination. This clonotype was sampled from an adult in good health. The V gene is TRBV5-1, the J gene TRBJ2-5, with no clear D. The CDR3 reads CASSRTTQETQYF. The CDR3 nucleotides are TGCGCCAGCAGCCGAACAACACAAGAGACCCAGTACTTC.